These 11 T cell receptor beta chains were sequenced from one sample in a study of control samples from healthy donors and cancer patients. Only in-frame clones appear in the TCRdb table, and some are missing; sequencing was by immunoSEQ multiplex PCR. Of under 300,000 clones in the sample, 82% are singletons; the top ten hold approximately 12%. Sequenced sample: PBMCs. Receptors originate from a woman in her fifties or sixties with lung cancer.

This clone was counted between two and nine times. The V call is TRBV7-8, the J call TRBJ1-2, with D perhaps TRBD1 (6 bases). CDR1 is SGHVS and CDR2 is FQNEAQ in the germline V gene. The CDR3 totals 15 residues. Trimming shortened V by 1 base and J by 0 bases, and 9 bases separated the two germline ends. In nucleotides, the CDR3 is TGTGCCAGCAGCTTAGTAGGACAGTCTAACTATGGCTACACCTTC. Translating it yields CASSLVGQSNYGYTF. Full variable domain (outside the CDR3, taken from reference TRBV7-8 and TRBJ1-2): GAGVSQSPRYKVAKRGQDVALRCDPISGHVSLFWYQQALGQGPEFLTYFQNEAQLDKSGLPSDRFFAERPEGSVSTLKIQRTQQEDSAVYLCASSLVGQSNYGYTFGSGTRLTVV.

The chain uses TRBV4-2 and TRBJ1-2; TRBD1 might be the D (6 bases). Germline CDR1 is LGHNA and CDR2 is YNFKEQ. V was pared by 7 bases and J by 8 bases, with 17 bases between. CDR3 length equals 13 residues. The CDR3 sequence: CASTTWGAVGYTF. The CDR3 DNA reads as TGTGCCAGCACCACCTGGGGGGCAGTAGGCTACACCTTC.

The chain has TRBV19 and TRBJ1-1; D is undetermined. V shed 3 bases and J shed 1 base, with 6 bases lying between them. This CDR3 comprises 13 residues. Germline V lookup: CDR1 LNHDA, CDR2 SQIVND (reference sequence). The CDR3 region is CASSMGGNTEAFF. The CDR3 DNA follows: TGTGCCAGTAGTATGGGAGGGAACACTGAAGCTTTCTTT.

The chain uses TRBV9 and TRBJ2-7; perhaps TRBD1 as D (5 bases). The CDR3 totals 15 residues. The V gene's germline CDR1 is SGDLS and CDR2 YYNGEE. Trimming took 2 bases from V and 3 from J, leaving 15 bases between them. CDR3 loop: CASSVDPQGDYEQYF. DNA for the CDR3: TGTGCCAGCAGCGTGGACCCTCAAGGGGACTACGAGCAGTACTTC. The whole variable domain, remainder taken from reference TRBV9 and TRBJ2-7, is DSGVTQTPKHLITATGQRVTLRCSPRSGDLSVYWYQQSLDQGLQFLIQYYNGEERAKGNILERFSAQQFPDLHSELNLSSLELGDSALYFCASSVDPQGDYEQYFGPGTRLTVT.

This chain connects TRBV13 to TRBJ1-3; D uncertain. The CDR3 runs 13 residues. The V end was cut by 6 bases, the J end by 0 bases, with 6 bases between. Germline V gene data show CDR1 as PRHDT and CDR2 as FYEKMQ (reference sequence). The CDR3 loop reads CASRRTSGNTIYF. Here the CDR3 DNA reads TGTGCCAGCAGACGGACCTCTGGAAACACCATATATTTT. The full variable domain, its missing parts supplied by reference TRBV13 and TRBJ1-3, is AAGVIQSPRHLIKEKRETATLKCYPIPRHDTVYWYQQGPGQDPQFLISFYEKMQSDKGSIPDRFSAQQFSDYHSELNMSSLELGDSALYFCASRRTSGNTIYFGEGSWLTVV.

A single count supports this clone. The CDR3 reads CASSQNLASYGYTF. The CDR3 DNA reads as TGTGCCAGCAGCCAAAACTTGGCCTCCTATGGCTACACCTTC. The V call is TRBV14, the J call TRBJ1-2; D is ambiguous. Trimming took off 2 bases at V and 4 bases at J, with 11 bases between the two ends. There are 14 residues in the CDR3. Germline V gene sequence: CDR1 SGHDN, CDR2 FVKESK.

This clone was seen only once. The chain is built from TRBV11-2 and TRBJ1-5, with D hard to call. The CDR3 loop spans 15 amino acids. V lost 0 bases, J lost 4 bases, and 10 bases lay in between. Germline-derived CDR1 and CDR2 are SGHAT and FQNNGV. CDR3 bases: TGTGCCAGCAGCTTAGAGGGTTTCCATAATCAGCCCCAGCATTTT. Its translation is CASSLEGFHNQPQHF.

The rearrangement joins TRBV7-2 to TRBJ1-3; D unresolved. CDR1 and CDR2 from the germline V gene are SGHTA and FQGNSA. The CDR3 consists of 15 residues. V lost 3 bases and J 0 bases, leaving 9 bases between the germline ends. The CDR3 region is CASSLAISSGNTIYF. CDR3 bases: TGTGCCAGCAGCTTGGCGATATCCTCTGGAAACACCATATATTTT.

This clone was recorded a few times. For the CDR3, the DNA is TGTGCCAGCAGCGTTGGAGATACGCAGTATTTT. Translating it yields CASSVGDTQYF. The chain joins TRBV9 to TRBJ2-3; D ambiguous. CDR3 length equals 11 residues. The ends were cut back, 2 bases at V and 5 bases at J, with 3 bases in the middle. Per the germline V gene, CDR1 is SGDLS and CDR2 is YYNGEE.

CDR3 protein: CASSFRGETQYF. In nucleotides, the CDR3 is TGTGCCAGCAGCTTTCGTGGGGAGACCCAGTACTTC. V and J are TRBV7-2 and TRBJ2-5; D uncertain. This CDR3 region has 12 residues. V was clipped by 3 bases and J by 5 bases, with 7 bases between them. CDR1 SGHTA and CDR2 FQGNSA come from the germline V gene.

V is TRBV11-2 and J is TRBJ2-1, with 13 nucleotides matching TRBD2. Germline V gives CDR1 SGHAT, CDR2 FQNNGV. Unmatched junction bases numbered 3, after V lost 4 bases and J lost 6 bases. The CDR3 is made up of 15 amino acids. CDR3 sequence reads: CASSWGTSGINEQFF. CDR3 bases: TGTGCCAGCAGCTGGGGGACTAGCGGGATCAATGAGCAGTTCTTC. The full variable domain, its missing parts supplied by reference TRBV11-2 and TRBJ2-1, is EAGVAQSPRYKIIEKRQSVAFWCNPISGHATLYWYQQILGQGPKLLIQFQNNGVVDDSQLPKDRFSAERLKGVDSTLKIQPAKLEDSAVYLCASSWGTSGINEQFFGPGTRLTVL.